This TCR beta chain is from a study of vaccination effects on CD4 cells after COVID-19. Whole-study context: Participants completed two doses of the BNT162b2 or mRNA-1273 vaccine. Study outcomes and limitations: The study found marked clonal contraction of infection- and vaccine-induced clones late after vaccination.

This clone was found once. The antigen remains undetermined. CDR3 size: 19 residues. Trimming cost V 6 bases and J 0 bases, with 24 bases left between them. The germline gives CDR1 KGHSH, CDR2 LQKENI. TCRdb's table, derived via immunoSEQ multiplex PCR, lists solely in-frame clones and lacks some. The table has under 75,000 clones, 80% seen once. Viral peptide pools were used in the ViraFEST assay to expand antigen-specific CD4+ T cells, and sequencing came afterward. The authors isolated CD4+ T cells after around nine days of culture. Recipients of the vaccine had no prior SARS-CoV-2 infection and negative nucleocapsid antibodies.

V gene TRBV18 combines with J gene TRBJ1-5; D ambiguous. The sample in question was CD4+ T cells from PBMCs cultured with SARS-CoV-2 spike peptides, obtained before COVID-19 vaccination. This TCR was recovered from a human donor who received a COVID-19 vaccine. This CDR3 reads CASSRLPATGPYSNQPQHF. The DNA of the CDR3 is TGTGCCAGCTCCCGCTTGCCTGCAACCGGGCCCTATAGCAATCAGCCCCAGCATTTT. Full variable domain (missing parts from reference TRBV18 and TRBJ1-5): NAGVMQNPRHLVRRRGQEARLRCSPMKGHSHVYWYRQLPEEGLKFMVYLQKENIIDESGMPKERFSAEFPKEGPSILRIQQVVRGDSAAYFCASSRLPATGPYSNQPQHFGDGTRLSIL.